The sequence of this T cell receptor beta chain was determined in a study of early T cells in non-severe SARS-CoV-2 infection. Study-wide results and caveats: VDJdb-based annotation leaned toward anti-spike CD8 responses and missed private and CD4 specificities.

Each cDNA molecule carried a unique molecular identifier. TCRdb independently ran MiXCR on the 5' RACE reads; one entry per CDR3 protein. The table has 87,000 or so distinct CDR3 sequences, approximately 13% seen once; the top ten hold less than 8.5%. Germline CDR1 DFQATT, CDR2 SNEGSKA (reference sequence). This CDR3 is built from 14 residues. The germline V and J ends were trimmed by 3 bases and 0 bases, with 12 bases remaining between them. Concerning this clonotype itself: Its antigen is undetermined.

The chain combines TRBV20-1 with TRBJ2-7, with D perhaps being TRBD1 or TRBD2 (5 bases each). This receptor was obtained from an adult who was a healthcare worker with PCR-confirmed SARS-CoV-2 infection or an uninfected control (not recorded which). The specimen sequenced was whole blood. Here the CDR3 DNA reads TGCAGTGCTAGTGGGGCGGGTAGCTCCTACGAGCAGTACTTC. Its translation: CSASGAGSSYEQYF.